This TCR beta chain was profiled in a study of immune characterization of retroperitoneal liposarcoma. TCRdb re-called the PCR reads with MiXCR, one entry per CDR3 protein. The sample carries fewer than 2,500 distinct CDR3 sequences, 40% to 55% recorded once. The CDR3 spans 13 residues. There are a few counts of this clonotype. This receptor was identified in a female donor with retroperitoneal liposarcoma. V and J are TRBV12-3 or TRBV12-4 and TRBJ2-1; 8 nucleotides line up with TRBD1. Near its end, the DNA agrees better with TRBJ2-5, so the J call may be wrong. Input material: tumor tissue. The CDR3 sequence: CASSDRGQETQYF. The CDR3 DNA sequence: TGTGCCAGCAGCGACAGGGGCCAAGAGACCCAGTACTTC.